The 30 T cell receptor beta chains presented below share a single source sample, sequenced in a study of T cell repertoires in cytomegalovirus infection. TCRdb re-analysed the reads in MiXCR, keeping a single row per CDR3 protein. The data contain roughly 500,000 distinct CDR3 sequences, 16% of them singletons. Specimen: CD8+ T cells from PBMCs. Receptors were obtained from a human donor in good health (CMV status not recorded). Some clones in this sample may be carry-over from other donors' samples.

A word on this clonotype: This may be a read error: a much more frequent sequence differs by one nucleotide. No conserved phenylalanine or tryptophan is present at the end of the CDR3, so a read error is the likely explanation. V and J are TRBV7-9 and TRBJ2-7; the D is unclear. CDR3 length: 15 residues. Germline V gene data show CDR1 as SEHNR and CDR2 as FQNEAQ (reference sequence). Trimming cost V 1 base and J 1 base, with 11 bases left between them. The CDR3 sequence: CASSLVLESSYEQYL. For the CDR3, the DNA is TGTGCCAGCAGCTTAGTCCTGGAAAGTTCCTACGAGCAGTACTTA.

The chain links TRBV20-1 to TRBJ2-1, with D possibly matching TRBD2 (5 bases). Looked up from germline, CDR1 is DFQATT and CDR2 is SNEGSKA (reference sequence). CDR3 size: 15 residues. V lost 0 bases and J lost 1, with 10 bases in between. The CDR3 sequence is CSARDRADSYNEQFF. The CDR3 nucleotides are TGCAGTGCTAGAGATAGAGCGGATTCCTACAATGAGCAGTTCTTC.

With respect to this clonotype: A much bigger clone sits one base away, suggesting this may be a read error. A read error is likely, as this CDR3 ends without the conserved phenylalanine or tryptophan. V is TRBV7-9 and J is TRBJ2-5; D might be TRBD2 (7 bases). V shed 5 bases and J shed 5 bases, with 27 bases lying between them. Germline CDR1 is SEHNR and CDR2 is FQNEAQ (reference sequence). The CDR3 length is 18 residues. The CDR3 sequence: CASSPPHTGTPREETQYL. CDR3 DNA: TGTGCCAGCAGCCCCCCCCACACAGGGACCCCGCGGGAGGAGACCCAGTACTTA.

In its sample, this clonotype was seen a few times. The chain recombines TRBV7-9 with TRBJ1-1, with TRBD1 matching 9 bases. The CDR3 spans 12 residues. The V and J ends lost 9 bases and 6 bases, in that order; junction bases with no gene match: 5. From germline, CDR1 is SEHNR and CDR2 FQNEAQ (reference sequence). CDR3 loop: CASTGTGSEAFF. CDR3 sequence (DNA): TGTGCCAGTACCGGGACAGGGTCTGAAGCTTTCTTT.

As to this clonotype: The conserved closing phenylalanine or tryptophan is absent in this CDR3, likely reflecting a read error. This chain links TRBV2 with TRBJ2-7; D might be TRBD1 (6 bases). Germline V lookup: CDR1 SNHLY, CDR2 FYNNEI. Trimming stripped 5 bases from V and 2 bases from J, with 13 bases between. The CDR3 sequence is 14 residues long. The CDR3 spells CASSRTEQTYEQYL. Here the CDR3 DNA reads TGTGCCAGCAGTAGGACAGAACAGACCTACGAGCAGTACTTA.

The V gene is TRBV12-3 or TRBV12-4, the J gene TRBJ2-1; D remains ambiguous. This CDR3 spans 13 amino acids. V was cut by 7 bases and J by 5 bases, with 12 bases left in between. As DNA, the CDR3 is TGTGCCAGCACCCTAGGACCGGACAATGAGCAGTTCTTC. It is translated as CASTLGPDNEQFF.

This clonotype has at least ten counts. The chain couples TRBV14 to TRBJ2-5, with D possibly matching TRBD2 (6 bases). The CDR3 sequence is 17 residues long. V was pared by 0 bases and J by 1 base, with 15 bases between. Germline lookup yields CDR1 SGHDN and CDR2 FVKESK. CDR3 sequence: CASSQELPGVVQETQYF. The CDR3 coding sequence is TGTGCCAGCAGCCAAGAATTACCGGGGGTGGTCCAAGAGACCCAGTACTTC.

This chain joins TRBV20-1 and TRBJ2-7; D uncertain. The CDR3 spans 11 residues. Per the germline V gene, CDR1 is DFQATT and CDR2 is SNEGSKA (reference sequence). Trimming left V 6 bases short and J 1 base short, with 7 bases between. The CDR3 loop reads CSARRSYEQYF. The DNA of the CDR3 is TGCAGTGCGCGTCGATCCTACGAGCAGTACTTC.

This clonotype was seen repeatedly, ten times or more. V and J are TRBV28 and TRBJ2-1; no reliable D call. V was shortened by 1 base and J by 8 bases, with 18 bases between the two germline ends. Germline CDR1 and CDR2: MDHEN and SYDVKM. The CDR3 is 16 residues long. As DNA, the CDR3 is TGTGCCAGCAGTTTATACCCCCCCCAGGTTACCCATGAGCAGTTCTTC. The encoded protein is CASSLYPPQVTHEQFF.

This clonotype was picked up many times. The chain links TRBV7-2 to TRBJ2-2, with a tentative D call TRBD1 (5 bases). The V gene's germline CDR1 is SGHTA and CDR2 FQGNSA. Trimming left V 5 bases short and J 1 base short, with 8 bases between. CDR3 length equals 14 residues. CDR3 region: CASSRQLNTGELFF. The CDR3 DNA reads as TGTGCCAGCAGCAGACAGTTGAACACCGGGGAGCTGTTTTTT.

This chain links TRBV19 with TRBJ2-7, with D maybe TRBD1 (7 bases). Trimming removed 0 bases at V and 7 bases at J, with 19 bases between. This CDR3 spans 16 amino acids. The germline V gene encodes CDR1 LNHDA and CDR2 SQIVND (reference sequence). The CDR3 loop reads CASSIEPPQGTREQYF. In nucleotides, the CDR3 is TGTGCCAGTAGTATAGAACCACCACAGGGGACTCGGGAGCAGTACTTC.

This clonotype appeared many times. This chain uses TRBV27 with TRBJ1-1; TRBD1 is a possible D gene (5 bases). There are 16 residues in the CDR3. Trimming pared 5 bases from V and 0 bases from J, leaving 16 bases between. Germline lookup yields CDR1 MNHEY and CDR2 SMNVEV (reference sequence). The CDR3 loop is CASSPYGGRVNTEAFF. The DNA for the CDR3 is TGTGCCAGCAGTCCGTACGGGGGGAGGGTGAACACTGAAGCTTTCTTT.

The chain carries TRBV2 and TRBJ1-3; 9 bases are a match to TRBD1. Losses at the gene ends were 6 bases for V and 0 bases for J; bases not matched to a gene: 9. The germline gives CDR1 SNHLY, CDR2 FYNNEI. This CDR3 has 17 amino acids. The CDR3 spells CASRPETGGYSGNTIYF. The CDR3 region has the DNA TGTGCCAGCAGACCGGAAACAGGGGGCTACTCTGGAAACACCATATATTTT.

The rearrangement joins TRBV19 to TRBJ1-6; D is uncertain. CDR3 length: 10 amino acids. V was pared by 7 bases and J by 13 bases, with 8 bases between. Germline loops: CDR1 LNHDA, CDR2 SQIVND (reference sequence). In nucleotides, the CDR3 is TGTGCCAGTAAAGAGGGCCCCCTCCACTTT. Its translation: CASKEGPLHF.

The rearrangement links TRBV9 to TRBJ2-7; tentatively, D is TRBD2 (6 bases). CDR1 and CDR2 (germline): SGDLS, YYNGEE. The CDR3 contains 11 residues. V was shortened by 5 bases and J by 9 bases, with 12 bases between the two germline ends. CDR3 protein: CASSGRRGQYF. For the CDR3, the DNA is TGTGCCAGCAGTGGGAGGCGCGGGCAGTACTTC.

This clonotype was detected many times. The V call is TRBV7-9, the J call TRBJ1-2; D remains ambiguous. The CDR3 loop spans 15 amino acids. Trimming pared 5 bases from V and 6 bases from J, leaving 19 bases between. CDR1 and CDR2 from the germline V gene are SEHNR and FQNEAQ (reference sequence). CDR3 residues: CASSAAGGSRNGYTF. In DNA, the CDR3 is TGTGCCAGCAGCGCTGCCGGAGGAAGCAGGAATGGCTACACCTTC.

This clonotype was detected a few times. This sequence joins TRBV12-3 or TRBV12-4 and TRBJ1-1; TRBD1 is a possible D gene (5 bases). This CDR3 has 15 residues. Trimming removed 7 bases from V and 0 bases from J, with 15 bases in between. CDR3 protein: CASTPPGRLNTEAFF. CDR3 DNA sequence: TGTGCCAGCACCCCACCGGGGCGGTTGAACACTGAAGCTTTCTTT.

The rearrangement joins TRBV9 to TRBJ2-3, with TRBD2 matching 9 bases. The CDR3 is 15 residues long. The germline CDR1 and CDR2 sequences are SGDLS and YYNGEE. V shed 4 bases and J 2 bases; nucleotides not matched to a gene: 5. The CDR3 nucleotides read TGTGCCAGCAGCATTAGCGGGGGTGACACAGATACGCAGTATTTT. Its protein is CASSISGGDTDTQYF.

This clonotype appeared a few times. V and J are TRBV6-1 and TRBJ2-1; D perhaps matches TRBD1 (6 bases). Trimming stripped 1 base from V and 10 bases from J, with 14 bases between. Germline CDR1 reads MNHNS; CDR2 reads SASEGT. The CDR3 spans 14 residues. CDR3 coding DNA: TGTGCCAGCAGTGAAGTTGGACAGTTCGAAGAGCAGTTCTTC. Its protein product is CASSEVGQFEEQFF.

Comment on this clonotype: A much larger clonotype is one base distant, so this may be a read error. Since the CDR3 does not end with the conserved phenylalanine or tryptophan, this likely comes from a read error. The chain couples TRBV27 to TRBJ2-1; 7 bases align to TRBD2. The V and J ends lost 3 bases and 2 bases, in that order; junction bases with no gene match: 4. CDR3 length: 15 amino acids. Germline V gene data show CDR1 as MNHEY and CDR2 as SMNVEV (reference sequence). Written as DNA, the CDR3 is TGTGCCAGCAGTTTTAATAGCGGGCCCTACAATGAGCAGTTCTTA. It is translated as CASSFNSGPYNEQFL.

This clonotype was recorded many times. V usage is TRBV24-1 and J usage is TRBJ2-5; 8 positions match TRBD1. In germline, CDR1 is KGHDR, CDR2 SFDVKD. V dropped 4 bases and J dropped 4; count of bases not matched to a gene: 4. This CDR3 has 14 residues. DNA of the CDR3: TGTGCCACCAGTGAACCCGACAGGGGAGAGACCCAGTACTTC. This gives the protein CATSEPDRGETQYF.

The chain links TRBV3-1 to TRBJ2-5; 14 nucleotides agree with TRBD2. J was trimmed by 4 bases and V by 4 bases; bases with no gene match: 5. This CDR3 is 16 amino acids long. The germline V gene encodes CDR1 LGHDT and CDR2 YNNKEL (reference sequence). CDR3 coding DNA: TGTGCCAGCAGCCTAGGGACTAGCGGGAGTACAGAGACCCAGTACTTC. Amino acid sequence: CASSLGTSGSTETQYF.

This clonotype was detected many times. This chain connects TRBV6-5 to TRBJ1-6; D is perhaps TRBD1 (6 bases). V lost 7 bases to trimming and J lost 7 bases, with 8 bases between them. CDR3 length: 12 amino acids. CDR1 MNHEY and CDR2 SVGAGI come from the germline V gene. CDR3 DNA: TGTGCCAGCACCACAGGGAATTCACCCCTCCACTTT. Its translation: CASTTGNSPLHF.

This clonotype was detected many times. This chain uses TRBV12-3 or TRBV12-4 with TRBJ2-1, with D possibly called TRBD1 or TRBD2 (5 bases each). The CDR3 contains 15 residues. Deletions cut 6 bases from V and 4 bases from J, with 16 bases between. DNA of the CDR3: TGTGCCAGCAGCGGCAAAGGGACGGAATACAATGAGCAGTTCTTC. Translated: CASSGKGTEYNEQFF.

This clonotype has a handful of counts. This chain links TRBV20-1 with TRBJ2-7; D may be TRBD1 (6 bases). The CDR3 is 14 residues long. CDR1 is DFQATT, CDR2 SNEGSKA, per germline (reference sequence). V dropped 7 bases and J dropped 2 bases, with 18 bases sitting between them. This CDR3 is CSVLRSRDTYEQYF. CDR3 coding DNA: TGCAGTGTCCTAAGGTCCAGGGACACCTACGAGCAGTACTTC.

This clonotype appeared many times. This sequence joins TRBV28 and TRBJ2-3; 9 nucleotides agree with TRBD2. J gave up 4 bases and V 4 bases, and 18 bases lay outside the gene matches. The CDR3 runs 19 residues. CDR1 is MDHEN and CDR2 is SYDVKM in the germline V gene. This CDR3 is CASSSSPVIAGVDADTQYF. The CDR3 nucleotides read TGTGCCAGCAGTTCCTCTCCGGTGATAGCGGGAGTCGATGCAGATACGCAGTATTTT.

A word on this clonotype: A junction boundary mismatches the germline segment, possibly from a read error. V and J are TRBV20-1 and TRBJ1-5, with D unresolved. The CDR3 length is 14 residues. The germline V gene encodes CDR1 DFQATT and CDR2 SNEGSKA (reference sequence). The CDR3 loop reads CSARLSGVSQSQHF. CDR3 nucleotides: TGCAGTGCTAGACTTTCCGGGGTCAGTCAGTCCCAGCATTTT.

The rearrangement uses TRBV27 and TRBJ2-7; 11 nucleotides line up with TRBD1. The CDR3 consists of 14 residues. J lost 4 bases, V lost 7 bases, and 6 bases had no gene match. CDR1 is MNHEY, CDR2 SMNVEV, per germline (reference sequence). CDR3 sequence reads: CASNPGTGGYEQYF. In nucleotides, the CDR3 is TGTGCCAGCAATCCCGGGACAGGGGGATACGAGCAGTACTTC.

In its sample, this clonotype was seen many times. V and J are TRBV4-1 and TRBJ2-1; D remains ambiguous. The CDR3 sequence is 17 residues long. Germline V gives CDR1 MGHRA, CDR2 YSYEKL. Trimming stripped 1 base from V and 2 bases from J, with 15 bases between. In nucleotides, the CDR3 is TGCGCCAGCAGCCAAGCCCTAGTCCTATCACCCTACAATGAGCAGTTCTTC. Protein sequence: CASSQALVLSPYNEQFF.

This clonotype has a count of ten or more. The V and J genes are TRBV6-1 and TRBJ2-7, with 9 bases identical to TRBD2. V trimming: 2 bases; J trimming: 2 bases; junction bases outside the gene matches: 4. The CDR3 contains 15 residues. The germline V gene encodes CDR1 MNHNS and CDR2 SASEGT. The CDR3 spells CASSELGLAPYEQYF. DNA of the CDR3: TGTGCCAGCAGTGAATTGGGACTAGCCCCCTACGAGCAGTACTTC.